Listed here are 30 T cell receptor beta chains from one sample, sequenced in a study of CD8 T cells in ankylosing spondylitis. Study-level points and caveats: About eight highly homologous variants made up a TCR beta motif that seemed to typify ankylosing spondylitis blood.

TCRdb used MiXCR to reprocess the 5' RACE reads, holding one entry per CDR3 protein. The table includes some 840,000 distinct CDR3 sequences, roughly 10% detected once. These receptors have no identified antigens. Sequencing input: blood, either unsorted or a sorted T cell fraction (not recorded which). All receptors derive from a male donor with ankylosing spondylitis.

This clonotype was detected a few times. V gene TRBV28 combines with J gene TRBJ2-7; 8 positions match TRBD1. The CDR3 has 14 amino acids. V dropped 5 bases and J dropped 3; count of bases not matched to a gene: 6. Germline V CDR1 and CDR2: MDHEN, SYDVKM. The CDR3 bases are TGTGCCAGCAGTATAGGCGGACAGGGCTACGAGCAGTACTTC. It yields the protein CASSIGGQGYEQYF.

This clonotype came up a few times. This chain uses TRBV6-1 with TRBJ1-4; D not resolved. Germline loops: CDR1 MNHNS, CDR2 SASEGT. V lost 6 bases to trimming and J lost 4 bases, with 12 bases between them. This CDR3 comprises 14 residues. The CDR3 spells CASSPIIYNEKLFF. CDR3 DNA sequence: TGTGCCAGCAGCCCGATTATTTATAATGAAAAACTGTTTTTT.

This chain uses TRBV24-1 with TRBJ2-1; 7 bases match TRBD2. CDR3 length equals 11 residues. The germline CDR1 and CDR2 sequences are KGHDR and SFDVKD. The trim removed 5 bases at V and 9 bases at J, leaving 0 bases unmatched. CDR3 amino acids: CATSAGGEQFF. The CDR3 coding sequence is TGTGCCACCAGTGCGGGGGGTGAGCAGTTCTTC.

This clonotype was picked up a small number of times. The gene calls are TRBV20-1 and TRBJ1-5, with 8 nucleotides matching TRBD1. The V gene's germline CDR1 is DFQATT and CDR2 SNEGSKA (reference sequence). Trimming removed 4 bases from V and 3 bases from J; junction bases left unmatched: 5. The CDR3 has 14 amino acids. The CDR3 bases are TGCAGTGCTACGGACAGGGTATACAATCAGCCCCAGCATTTT. This gives the protein CSATDRVYNQPQHF.

The V gene is TRBV29-1, the J gene TRBJ2-1; 7 bases are shared with TRBD1. This CDR3 has 14 amino acids. V was clipped by 5 bases and J by 6 bases; unmatched bases: 10. Germline V gene sequence: CDR1 SQVTM, CDR2 ANQGSEA. Here the CDR3 DNA reads TGCAGCGTTAATGGACAGGCGAAGCTCAATGAGCAGTTCTTC. It yields the protein CSVNGQAKLNEQFF.

The chain employs TRBV4-1 and TRBJ1-6; D ambiguous. Germline CDR1 is MGHRA and CDR2 is YSYEKL. V shed 1 base and J shed 4 bases, with 8 bases lying between them. The CDR3 length is 15 residues. The CDR3 region is CASSQVLQYNSPLHF. As DNA, the CDR3 is TGCGCCAGCAGCCAAGTGTTACAGTATAATTCACCCCTCCACTTT.

This clonotype was seen only a few times. V is TRBV4-3 and J is TRBJ1-2, with D tentatively TRBD1 (6 bases). This CDR3 has 15 residues. V gave up 1 base and J gave up 1 base, with 10 bases separating them. Per the germline V gene, CDR1 is LGHNA and CDR2 is YSLEER. The CDR3 bases are TGCGCCAGCAGCCAAGGACAGGTCCTTAACTATGGCTACACCTTC. Translated, it gives CASSQGQVLNYGYTF.

The chain recombines TRBV11-2 with TRBJ2-3, with D uncertain. The CDR3 sequence is 15 residues long. Per the germline V gene, CDR1 is SGHAT and CDR2 is FQNNGV. Trimming removed 5 bases at V and 1 base at J, with 13 bases between. The CDR3 is CASSAPRVRTDTQYF. The CDR3 DNA follows: TGTGCCAGCAGCGCTCCCCGGGTCCGCACAGATACGCAGTATTTT.

The chain employs TRBV12-3 or TRBV12-4 and TRBJ2-7; 7 bases are shared with TRBD2. V lost 2 bases, J lost 0 bases, and 7 bases stayed unmatched. The CDR3 extends over 16 amino acids. The CDR3 sequence: CASSLSGASPSYEQYF. The CDR3 DNA follows: TGTGCCAGCAGTTTAAGCGGGGCCAGCCCCTCCTACGAGCAGTACTTC.

This clonotype showed up just a few times. The chain is built from TRBV12-3 or TRBV12-4 and TRBJ1-2; 7 bases match TRBD1. V shed 6 bases and J 4 bases; nucleotides not matched to a gene: 5. The CDR3 length is 13 residues. This CDR3 is CASSRQGFYGYTF. The DNA for the CDR3 is TGTGCCAGCAGCCGACAGGGATTCTATGGCTACACCTTC.

The chain joins TRBV11-2 to TRBJ2-3, with D perhaps assigned TRBD1 or TRBD2 (5 bases each). Deletions cut 1 base from V and 4 bases from J, with 12 bases between. Germline assignment: CDR1 SGHAT and CDR2 FQNNGV. This CDR3 has 15 residues. DNA for the CDR3: TGTGCCAGCAGCTTAGGGGGGATTCGCTCAGATACGCAGTATTTT. Amino acids: CASSLGGIRSDTQYF.

V and J are TRBV4-2 and TRBJ1-6, with TRBD1 identical over 8 bases. CDR1 and CDR2 from the germline V gene are LGHNA and YNFKEQ. This CDR3 is built from 15 residues. Unmatched junction bases numbered 2, after V lost 0 bases and J lost 7 bases. This CDR3 is CASSQERTGNSPLHF. The CDR3 nucleotides are TGTGCCAGCAGCCAAGAGAGGACAGGGAATTCACCCCTCCACTTT.

This chain joins TRBV4-1 and TRBJ1-2; D is unclear. Trimming left V 4 bases short and J 5 bases short, with 17 bases between. CDR3 length equals 15 residues. The germline V gene has CDR1 MGHRA and CDR2 YSYEKL. The CDR3 DNA reads as TGCGCCAGCAGCCTAGGAAGAACGATAGATTATGGCTACACCTTC. This sequence encodes CASSLGRTIDYGYTF.

This clonotype was seen ten or more times. V is TRBV29-1 and J is TRBJ2-1; the D gene is possibly TRBD1 (5 bases). Germline assignment: CDR1 SQVTM and CDR2 ANQGSEA. V dropped 1 base and J dropped 3 bases, with 13 bases sitting between them. The CDR3 spans 15 residues. The CDR3 reads CSVEGSRRVYNEQFF. The CDR3, as DNA: TGCAGCGTTGAAGGGTCCCGCAGGGTCTACAATGAGCAGTTCTTC.

This rearrangement joins TRBV5-1 to TRBJ2-7; possible D gene TRBD2, 5 bases. The V end was cut by 3 bases, the J end by 3 bases, with 22 bases between. The germline gives CDR1 SGHRS, CDR2 YFSETQ. This CDR3 comprises 17 residues. In DNA form, the CDR3 reads TGCGCCAGCAGCTATTCACCCAGCCAGCGGATACGCTACGAGCAGTACTTC. It yields the protein CASSYSPSQRIRYEQYF. The variable domain in full, completed from reference TRBV5-1 and TRBJ2-7, reads KAGVTQTPRYLIKTRGQQVTLSCSPISGHRSVSWYQQTPGQGLQFLFEYFSETQRNKGNFPGRFSGRQFSNSRSEMNVSTLELGDSALYLCASSYSPSQRIRYEQYFGPGTRLTVT.

This clonotype was observed a handful of times. The gene calls are TRBV20-1 and TRBJ2-3; 12 nucleotides match TRBD2. The CDR3 contains 13 residues. Germline trimming cut 5 bases from V and 6 bases from J; bases unmatched to any gene: 3. Germline assignment: CDR1 DFQATT and CDR2 SNEGSKA (reference sequence). CDR3 residues: CSACGLAGDTQYF. DNA of the CDR3: TGCAGTGCTTGCGGACTAGCGGGGGATACGCAGTATTTT.

J is TRBJ2-1 and V is TRBV27; D is ambiguous. The germline gives CDR1 MNHEY, CDR2 SMNVEV (reference sequence). The V gene lost 4 bases and the J gene lost 9 bases, with 16 bases spanning the gap. CDR3 size: 14 residues. In DNA form, the CDR3 reads TGTGCCAGCAGTTCCGATTTCCCCCCTGGTGAGCAGTTCTTC. It encodes CASSSDFPPGEQFF.

The CDR3 loop is CSAHRTETYEQYF. CDR3 nucleotides: TGCAGTGCCCACAGGACGGAAACCTACGAGCAGTACTTC. This chain links TRBV20-1 with TRBJ2-7; weak D call: TRBD1 (5 bases). The ends were cut back, 6 bases at V and 2 bases at J, with 14 bases in the middle. Germline lookup yields CDR1 DFQATT and CDR2 SNEGSKA (reference sequence). This CDR3 region has 13 residues.

This chain joins TRBV15 and TRBJ2-5; the D is unclear. The germline V and J ends were trimmed by 5 bases and 1 base, with 11 bases remaining between them. Germline V gives CDR1 LNHNV, CDR2 YYDKDF (reference sequence). This CDR3 is built from 14 residues. This CDR3 reads CATSRRMPQETQYF. Written as DNA, the CDR3 is TGTGCCACCAGCCGACGTATGCCCCAAGAGACCCAGTACTTC.

This clonotype was seen a handful of times. The rearrangement links TRBV5-1 to TRBJ1-1, with D tentatively TRBD1 (5 bases). The germline V gene has CDR1 SGHRS and CDR2 YFSETQ. This CDR3 has 15 residues. Trimming stripped 6 bases from V and 1 base from J, with 16 bases between. CDR3 DNA: TGCGCCAGCACAAGGGACCTCCCCGGGAACACTGAAGCTTTCTTT. Protein: CASTRDLPGNTEAFF.

This clonotype was detected many times. The rearrangement uses TRBV28 and TRBJ1-2; maybe TRBD1 (6 bases). Germline CDR1 is MDHEN and CDR2 is SYDVKM. The CDR3 totals 12 residues. V shed 9 bases and J shed 6 bases, with 14 bases lying between them. The CDR3: CASKQGGDGYTF. For the CDR3, the DNA is TGTGCCAGTAAACAGGGAGGCGATGGCTACACCTTC.

V usage is TRBV6-1 and J usage is TRBJ1-1; D remains unclear. This CDR3 has 12 amino acids. The germline gives CDR1 MNHNS, CDR2 SASEGT. Between the trimmed V and J ends, which lost 5 bases and 7 bases, there was a span of 11 bases. CDR3 region: CASSHREVEAFF. CDR3 coding DNA: TGTGCCAGCAGTCACAGAGAAGTTGAAGCTTTCTTT.

This rearrangement joins TRBV6-5 to TRBJ2-6; D assignment may be TRBD1 or TRBD2 (5 bases each). CDR3 size: 17 residues. V was trimmed by 2 bases and J by 1 base, leaving 12 bases between them. Germline V lookup: CDR1 MNHEY, CDR2 SVGAGI. The CDR3 region has the DNA TGTGCCAGCAGTTACGGGGGACCCCTTTCTGGGGCCAACGTCCTGACTTTC. Translation: CASSYGGPLSGANVLTF.

The chain combines TRBV5-1 with TRBJ2-3; 10 nucleotides align to TRBD2. The V gene end was trimmed by 0 bases and the J gene end by 3 bases; junction bases not matched to a gene: 10. CDR1 and CDR2 from the germline V gene are SGHRS and YFSETQ. This CDR3 has 18 residues. The CDR3 DNA follows: TGCGCCAGCAGCTTGGGAATAAGCGGGAGGGCCTCAACAGATACGCAGTATTTT. Translated, it gives CASSLGISGRASTDTQYF.

The rearrangement links TRBV28 to TRBJ2-5, with 7 positions matching TRBD2. Germline trimming cut 6 bases from V and 5 bases from J; bases unmatched to any gene: 6. The germline V gene encodes CDR1 MDHEN and CDR2 SYDVKM. CDR3 length equals 13 residues. CDR3 sequence (DNA): TGTGCCAGCAGAGACGGGGGGAGGGAGACCCAGTACTTC. This codes for CASRDGGRETQYF.

The V call is TRBV5-6, the J call TRBJ2-3, with 7 bases fitting TRBD2. The CDR3 spans 18 residues. The trim removed 0 bases at V and 1 base at J, leaving 11 bases unmatched. Germline CDR1 reads SGHDT; CDR2 reads YYEEEE. CDR3 loop: CASSLGPSGASGTDTQYF. CDR3 DNA: TGTGCCAGCAGCTTGGGCCCTAGCGGAGCCTCTGGCACAGATACGCAGTATTTT.

This clonotype was detected only a few times. This chain links TRBV10-3 with TRBJ1-5, with TRBD1 as a possible D gene (5 bases). V was pared by 4 bases and J by 3 bases, with 10 bases between. The V gene's germline CDR1 is ENHRY and CDR2 SYGVKD. The CDR3 has 14 amino acids. This CDR3 reads CAISVLGDNQPQHF. The CDR3 DNA is TGTGCCATCAGTGTTTTGGGGGACAATCAGCCCCAGCATTTT.

This clonotype was picked up many times. CDR3 protein: CASSLAQGVSYEQYF. For the CDR3, the DNA is TGTGCCAGCAGCTTAGCACAGGGCGTCTCCTACGAGCAGTACTTC. V usage is TRBV7-9 and J usage is TRBJ2-7, with D maybe TRBD1 (6 bases). CDR3 size: 15 residues. The germline V gene has CDR1 SEHNR and CDR2 FQNEAQ (reference sequence). Trimming removed 0 bases at V and 0 bases at J, with 9 bases between.

The chain recombines TRBV13 with TRBJ2-3; TRBD1 or TRBD2 may be the D gene (5 bases each). CDR3 length equals 15 residues. Trimming took off 5 bases at V and 6 bases at J, with 18 bases between the two ends. Germline CDR1 is PRHDT and CDR2 is FYEKMQ (reference sequence). The CDR3 sequence: CASSHTFSEGDTQYF. The CDR3 DNA is TGTGCCAGCAGCCATACCTTTTCCGAGGGGGATACGCAGTATTTT.

This clonotype was found a few times. The chain uses TRBV7-2 and TRBJ1-2; a weak D match, TRBD1 (5 bases). Germline-derived CDR1 and CDR2 are SGHTA and FQGNSA. The CDR3 totals 13 residues. The V end lost 4 bases, the J end lost 5 bases, and 11 bases lay between the germline ends. DNA of the CDR3: TGTGCCAGCAGCTCGGGACCCCGTTATGGCTACACCTTC. Its protein product is CASSSGPRYGYTF.